This TCR beta chain was found in a study of OX40 agonist ivuxolimab in advanced cancers. Per the germline V gene, CDR1 is SGHVS and CDR2 is FQNEAQ. This CDR3 region has 15 residues. Trimming took 5 bases from V and 2 from J, leaving 12 bases between them. Assay: immunoSEQ multiplex PCR; the TCRdb copy retains only in-frame clones and omits some. The table has 60,000 or so clones, almost 95% seen once; the top ten hold approximately 19%. The chain joins TRBV7-8 to TRBJ2-2; tentatively, D is TRBD1 (6 bases). This material consisted of CD4+ or CD8+ T cells sorted from blood, taken in a trial of the OX40 agonist ivuxolimab. This receptor was obtained from an adult with an advanced solid tumor such as melanoma, head and neck, liver or kidney cancer. CDR3: CASSRGQSNTGELFF. As DNA, the CDR3 is TGTGCCAGCAGCCGTGGACAGTCTAACACCGGGGAGCTGTTTTTT.